This T cell receptor beta chain comes out of a study of molecular identifiers for immune sequencing clone quantification. This clonotype has ten or more counts. From the PCR reads, TCRdb called clonotypes with MiXCR, one entry per CDR3 protein. The sample has 490,000 or so distinct CDR3 sequences, 25% seen once; the top ten hold 0.7% to 0.9%. This TCR derives from a human donor in good health. Some libraries in this study had Jurkat cell RNA spiked in. Sequencing input: naive CD8+ T cells from blood, with Jurkat cell RNA spiked in. Sample subset: FACS-sorted CD8+CD4-CCR7+CD45RA+ naive T cells.

The CDR3 nucleotides read TGTGCCAGCAGCGTTTGGGCTAGCGGGAGCCCAGATACGCAGTATTTT. This codes for CASSVWASGSPDTQYF. The rearrangement joins TRBV9 to TRBJ2-3, with 10 nucleotides matching TRBD2. The germline CDR1 and CDR2 sequences are SGDLS and YYNGEE. The CDR3 loop spans 16 amino acids. The V and J ends lost 2 bases and 4 bases, in that order; junction bases with no gene match: 7.